These T cell receptor beta chains were read from a single sample in a study of blood T cell repertoires in COVID-19. Data came from immunoSEQ multiplex PCR; TCRdb stores just in-frame clones and leaves some out. There are fewer than 300,000 clones in the sample; approximately 90% occur only once, and 8% to 10% lies in the top ten. The sequencing input was PBMCs or T cells enriched from blood (not recorded which). Every receptor here comes from a man aged 40-50 years who had recovered from COVID-19. Both conserved end residues are trimmed from each CDR3.

v_call | cdr3_aa
TRBV10-3 | AIRGQFIGGYT
TRBV2 | ASRLRGLGGYT
TRBV7-6 | ASSYDRPERTGELF
TRBV7-2 | ASSRRQAPSTDTQY
TRBV6-5 | ASSRTEDTQY
TRBV6-5 | ASTPGQGIYEQY
TRBV9 | ASSDTGGENIQY
TRBV11-2 | ASSLRGLGYSPLH
TRBV3-1/TRBV3-2 | ASSPRTSGYNEQF
TRBV18 | ASSPSRDRVGYGYT
TRBV27 | ASSWGQGRRAF
TRBV4-2 | ASSQTDISGNTIY